There are many counts of the clone carrying this T cell receptor beta chain. The antigen remains unidentified. This entry is derived from a study of T cells in Graves' hyperthyroidism and ophthalmopathy. Study details: Blood from the periphery was taken at initial diagnosis, before any treatment.

Looked up from germline, CDR1 is SGHRS and CDR2 is YFSETQ. V gave up 4 bases and J gave up 3 bases; unmatched junction bases: 7. The CDR3 extends over 15 amino acids. The TCR beta CDR3 regions underwent amplification using RNA transcripts as the source. HTBI primers drove first-round RT-PCR of the TCR CDR3. TCRdb reprocessed the multiplex PCR reads via MiXCR and lists one record per CDR3 protein. The table lists roughly 290,000 distinct CDR3 sequences, around 15% of them singletons. Aged 18 to 65, the patients had hyperthyroidism that was newly diagnosed and had lasted under 2 months. Whole-study results and caveats: For ophthalmopathy, model prediction preceded onset by a median approximately 6 months. Ophthalmopathy cases were set apart from stable hyperthyroidism by a 13 V-J model.

The sample consisted of blood. The V gene is TRBV5-1, the J gene TRBJ2-1; 7 positions agree with TRBD1. The receptor comes from a middle-aged woman with Graves' hyperthyroidism. Here the CDR3 reads CASSQGQRNYNEQFF. The CDR3 nucleotides read TGCGCCAGCAGCCAGGGACAGCGAAACTACAATGAGCAGTTCTTC.